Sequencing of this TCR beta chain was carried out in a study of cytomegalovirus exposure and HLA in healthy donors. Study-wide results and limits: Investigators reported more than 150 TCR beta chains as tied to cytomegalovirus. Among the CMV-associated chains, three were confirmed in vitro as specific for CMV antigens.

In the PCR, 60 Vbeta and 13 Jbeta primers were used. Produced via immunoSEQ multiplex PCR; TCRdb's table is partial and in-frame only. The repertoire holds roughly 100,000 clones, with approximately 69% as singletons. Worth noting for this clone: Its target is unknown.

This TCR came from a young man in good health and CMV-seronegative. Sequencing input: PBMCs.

DNA for the CDR3: TGTGCCAGCAGCCAAGGAGCGGGAGGATACTACGAGCAGTACTTC. It specifies CASSQGAGGYYEQYF. The J gene is TRBJ2-7, the V gene TRBV4-2, with 9 bases matching TRBD2. The length of the CDR3 is 15 residues. V gave up 1 base and J gave up 3 bases; unmatched junction bases: 4. Looked up from germline, CDR1 is LGHNA and CDR2 is YNFKEQ.